A selection of T cell receptor beta chains follows, all from one sample in a study of siplizumab effects on memory and regulatory T cells. The method was immunoSEQ multiplex PCR; TCRdb's version includes in-frame clones alone and lacks a portion of them. The profile shows about 110,000 clones, roughly 94% of them singletons. The specimen was Tregs sorted from blood. These receptors were taken from a human donor in good health. Both conserved end residues are part of each CDR3. D genes are given only for firm matches. Expanded clones get a size class; other rows say once, few or many, or leave the size out.

NA	14	TRBV19	once	TRBJ1-4	TGTGCCAGTACGGGGGGGGCGACTAATGAAAAACTGTTTTTT	CASTGGATNEKLFF
NA	16	TRBV4-2	NA	TRBJ1-1	TGTGCCAGCAGCCAAGGTCTGCGAGGGGTGGACACTGAAGCTTTCTTT	CASSQGLRGVDTEAFF
TRBD1	13	TRBV12-5	few	TRBJ2-1	TGTGCTATAGAGGGACAGGGTTACAATGAGCAGTTCTTC	CAIEGQGYNEQFF
NA	11	TRBV6-5	NA	TRBJ1-2	TGTGCCACCCTGGGGAACTATGGCTACACCTTC	CATLGNYGYTF
NA	12	TRBV7-7	NA	TRBJ2-3	TGTGCTAGCAGCTTTTGTGTCTTCTGCCAGTATTTT	CASSFCVFCQYF
NA	14	TRBV29-1	NA	TRBJ2-3	TGCAGCGTTGAACGGGTGGGGGGCCCAGATACGCAGTATTTT	CSVERVGGPDTQYF
NA	11	TRBV6-5	NA	TRBJ2-3	TGTGCCAGCAGCGGCGCAAATACGCAGTATTTT	CASSGANTQYF
TRBD2	15	TRBV6-5	NA	TRBJ2-1	TGTGCCAGCAAGGGGAGGGAGCGGCGCTACAATGAGCAGTTCTTC	CASKGRERRYNEQFF
NA	15	TRBV7-9	few	TRBJ1-6	TGTGCCAGCAGCCCCTCAGGCAGGGTGAATTCACCCCTCCACTTT	CASSPSGRVNSPLHF
NA	12	TRBV30	NA	TRBJ2-7	TGTGCCTGGGGAAGGGGGACCCACGAGCAGTACTTC	CAWGRGTHEQYF
TRBD1	15	TRBV9	NA	TRBJ2-7	TGTGCCAGCAGCCCGGGACAGGGCAGCCTGGACGAGCAGTACTTC	CASSPGQGSLDEQYF
NA	15	TRBV6-6	NA	TRBJ1-5	TGTGCCAGCAGTTACAGGAGGGACGCTTATCAGCCCCAGCATTTT	CASSYRRDAYQPQHF
TRBD1	14	TRBV5-1	NA	TRBJ1-2	TGCGCCAGCAGCTTGGACAGGGGTGACTATGGCTACACCTTC	CASSLDRGDYGYTF
TRBD1	14	TRBV5-1	NA	TRBJ2-7	TGCGCCAGCAGCCAATCGACAGGGGAAGGCGAGCAGTACTTC	CASSQSTGEGEQYF
NA	12	TRBV29-1	NA	TRBJ2-5	TGCAGCGTTGCGCGGCAGCAAGAGACCCAGTACTTC	CSVARQQETQYF
NA	16	TRBV6-6	NA	TRBJ1-5	TGTGCCAGCAGTTACGTTGATCCGGCTTTCCGGCAGCCCCAGCATTTT	CASSYVDPAFRQPQHF
NA	10	TRBV7-2	NA	TRBJ2-3	TGTGCCAGCAGCTTAGTCACTAGCTCTTTT	CASSLVTSSF
NA	13	TRBV6-6	NA	TRBJ2-5	TGTGCCAGCAGACAGGTCCCTATTGAGACCCAGTACTTC	CASRQVPIETQYF
NA	15	TRBV5-6	NA	TRBJ1-1	TGTGCCAGCAGCTTGGTTGGGGGGCAGGTCACTGAAGCTTTCTTT	CASSLVGGQVTEAFF
NA	16	TRBV4-1	NA	TRBJ1-1	TGCGCCACAGGTATCCGGGACAAAGGGTGGAACACTGAAGCTTTCTTT	CATGIRDKGWNTEAFF
TRBD2	14	TRBV6-1	NA	TRBJ2-3	TGTGCCAGCAGTGGTAGCGGGATCGCAGATACGCAGTATTTT	CASSGSGIADTQYF
NA	13	TRBV5-1	NA	TRBJ2-7	TGCGCCAGCAGGAGCAGGGTCTACGACGAGCAGTACTTC	CASRSRVYDEQYF
NA	18	TRBV4-1	NA	TRBJ1-2	TGCGCCAGCAGCCAAGATAGTTTTCGGTTTCCTGCTAACTATGGCTACACCTTC	CASSQDSFRFPANYGYTF
NA	17	TRBV5-1	few	TRBJ1-2	TGCGCCAGCAGCTTGGGACTTGGGGGGGTCCGGTATTCCGGCTACACCTTC	CASSLGLGGVRYSGYTF